This T cell receptor (beta chain) is from a study of T cells after yellow fever vaccination. Broader study findings: Across the CD4 and CD8 compartments, a small share of clonotypes was present in both.

This clonotype has more than one count but fewer than ten. Its cognate antigen is unknown. The 5'RACE template-switching step produced TCR cDNA and added a universal primer site and UMIs. TCRdb used MiXCR to reprocess the 5' RACE reads, holding one entry per CDR3 protein. The table lists 300,000 to 400,000 distinct CDR3 sequences, 7% to 9% of them singletons. CDR1 and CDR2 (germline): SQVTM, ANQGSEA. V lost 7 bases to trimming and J lost 1 base; unmatched junction nucleotides: 1. The CDR3 length is 12 residues. The rearrangement joins TRBV29-1 to TRBJ1-1; 9 bases match TRBD1. The receptor was derived from a man aged 18-30 years who received the YFV17D yellow fever vaccine. Sample: PBMCs, taken approximately 40 days after the first yellow fever vaccination. The CDR3 region is CSGGQGNTEAFF. As DNA, the CDR3 is TGCAGCGGGGGACAGGGGAACACTGAAGCTTTCTTT. Variable domain in full (rest from reference TRBV29-1 and TRBJ1-1): SAVISQKPSRDICQRGTSLTIQCQVDSQVTMMFWYRQQPGQSLTLIATANQGSEATYESGFVIDKFPISRPNLTFSTLTVSNMSPEDSSIYLCSGGQGNTEAFFGQGTRLTVV.